The 2 T cell receptor beta chains listed next were all sequenced from one sample in a study of T cell repertoires in cytomegalovirus infection. Each CDR3 protein is one row after TCRdb ran MiXCR on the reads. The sample holds around 770,000 distinct CDR3 sequences, approximately 32% seen once. These receptors have no identified antigens. Sequencing used cultured CD8+ T cells from PBMCs, obtained from culture after CMV antigen stimulation. The receptors stem from a human donor in good health (CMV status not recorded). Some clones in this sample may be carry-over from other donors' samples.

The chain combines TRBV12-5 with TRBJ2-3, with TRBD2 matching 7 bases. J gave up 0 bases and V 6 bases, and 9 bases lay outside the gene matches. The V gene's germline CDR1 is LGHNT and CDR2 FRNRAP. The CDR3 runs to 16 residues. CDR3 loop: CASGFSTSLSTDTQYF. In DNA form, the CDR3 reads TGTGCTAGTGGCTTTTCGACTAGCCTTAGCACAGATACGCAGTATTTT.

The chain joins TRBV19 to TRBJ1-4; a possible D gene is TRBD1 (6 bases). Germline V gives CDR1 LNHDA, CDR2 SQIVND (reference sequence). The CDR3 runs to 15 residues. V was clipped by 4 bases and J by 5 bases, with 14 bases between them. In DNA form, the CDR3 reads TGTGCCAGTAGTACGGGGGCCTCAGGCAATGAAAAACTGTTTTTT. It specifies CASSTGASGNEKLFF. Using reference TRBV19 and TRBJ1-4 for the parts outside the CDR3, the full variable domain is DGGITQSPKYLFRKEGQNVTLSCEQNLNHDAMYWYRQDPGQGLRLIYYSQIVNDFQKGDIAEGYSVSREKKESFPLTVTSAQKNPTAFYLCASSTGASGNEKLFFGSGTQLSVL.